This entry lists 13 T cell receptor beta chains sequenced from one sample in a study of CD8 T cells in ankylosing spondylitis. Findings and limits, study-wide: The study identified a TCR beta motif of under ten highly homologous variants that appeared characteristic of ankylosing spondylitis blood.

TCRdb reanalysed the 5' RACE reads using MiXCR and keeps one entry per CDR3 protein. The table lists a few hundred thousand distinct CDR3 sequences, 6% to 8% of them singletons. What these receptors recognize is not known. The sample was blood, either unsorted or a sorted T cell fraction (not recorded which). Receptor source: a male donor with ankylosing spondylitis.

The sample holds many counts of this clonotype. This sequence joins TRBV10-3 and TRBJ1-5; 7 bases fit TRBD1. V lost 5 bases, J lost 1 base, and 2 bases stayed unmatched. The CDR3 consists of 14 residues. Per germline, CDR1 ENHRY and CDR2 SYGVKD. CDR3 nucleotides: TGTGCCATCAGTCAGGGGGGGAGCAATCAGCCCCAGCATTTT. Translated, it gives CAISQGGSNQPQHF.

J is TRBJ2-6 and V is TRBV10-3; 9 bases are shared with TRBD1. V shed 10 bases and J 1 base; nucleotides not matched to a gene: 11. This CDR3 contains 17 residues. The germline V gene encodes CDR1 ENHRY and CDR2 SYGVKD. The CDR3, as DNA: TGTGCCACACGACGACAGGGGGGGGATTCTGGGGCCAACGTCCTGACTTTC. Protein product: CATRRQGGDSGANVLTF.

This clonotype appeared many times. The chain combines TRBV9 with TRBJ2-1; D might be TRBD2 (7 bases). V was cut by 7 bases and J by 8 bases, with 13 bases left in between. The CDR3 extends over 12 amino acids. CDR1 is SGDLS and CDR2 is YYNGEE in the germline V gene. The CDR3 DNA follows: TGTGCCAGCGGGGGGGCATTCTATGAGCAGTTCTTC. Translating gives CASGGAFYEQFF.

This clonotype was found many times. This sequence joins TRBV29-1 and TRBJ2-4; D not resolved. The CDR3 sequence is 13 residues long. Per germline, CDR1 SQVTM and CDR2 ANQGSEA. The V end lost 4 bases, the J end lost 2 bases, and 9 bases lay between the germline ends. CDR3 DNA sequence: TGCAGCGTTGTTCTAGGAACCAAAAACATTCAGTACTTC. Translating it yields CSVVLGTKNIQYF. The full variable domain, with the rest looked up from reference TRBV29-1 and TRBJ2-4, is SAVISQKPSRDICQRGTSLTIQCQVDSQVTMMFWYRQQPGQSLTLIATANQGSEATYESGFVIDKFPISRPNLTFSTLTVSNMSPEDSSIYLCSVVLGTKNIQYFGAGTRLSVL.

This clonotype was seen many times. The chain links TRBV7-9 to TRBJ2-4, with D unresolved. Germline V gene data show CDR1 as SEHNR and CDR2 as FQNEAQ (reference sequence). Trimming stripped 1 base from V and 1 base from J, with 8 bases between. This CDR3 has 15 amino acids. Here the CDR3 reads CASSLEGWAKNIQYF. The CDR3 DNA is TGTGCCAGCAGCTTAGAGGGTTGGGCCAAAAACATTCAGTACTTC. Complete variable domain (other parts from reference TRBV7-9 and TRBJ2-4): DTGVSQNPRHKITKRGQNVTFRCDPISEHNRLYWYRQTLGQGPEFLTYFQNEAQLEKSRLLSDRFSAERPKGSFSTLEIQRTEQGDSAMYLCASSLEGWAKNIQYFGAGTRLSVL.

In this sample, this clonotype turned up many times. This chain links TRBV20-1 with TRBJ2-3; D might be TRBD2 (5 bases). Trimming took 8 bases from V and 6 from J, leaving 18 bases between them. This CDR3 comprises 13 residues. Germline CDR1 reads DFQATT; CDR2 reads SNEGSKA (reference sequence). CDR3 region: CSPKTNSRDTQYF. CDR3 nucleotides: TGCAGTCCGAAGACTAACTCTAGGGATACGCAGTATTTT.

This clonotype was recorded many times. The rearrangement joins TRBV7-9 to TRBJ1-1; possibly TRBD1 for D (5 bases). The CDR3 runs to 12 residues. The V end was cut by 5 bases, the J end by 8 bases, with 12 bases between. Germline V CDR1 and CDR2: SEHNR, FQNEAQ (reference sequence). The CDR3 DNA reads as TGTGCCAGCAGCGCCGACAGACCGGAAGCTTTCTTT. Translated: CASSADRPEAFF.

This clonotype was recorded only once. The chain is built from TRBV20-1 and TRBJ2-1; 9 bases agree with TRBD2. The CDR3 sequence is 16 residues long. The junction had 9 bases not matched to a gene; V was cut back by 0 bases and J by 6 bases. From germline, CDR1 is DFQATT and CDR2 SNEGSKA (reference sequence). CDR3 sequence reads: CSARDTGLAFPNEQFF. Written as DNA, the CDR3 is TGCAGTGCTAGAGATACAGGACTAGCGTTTCCCAATGAGCAGTTCTTC.

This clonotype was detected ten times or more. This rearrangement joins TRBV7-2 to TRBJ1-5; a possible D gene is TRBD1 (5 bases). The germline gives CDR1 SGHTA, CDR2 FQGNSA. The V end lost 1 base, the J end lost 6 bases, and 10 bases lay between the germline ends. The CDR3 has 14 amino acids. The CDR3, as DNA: TGTGCCAGCAGCTTAGAGGCAGGGATTCAGCCCCAGCATTTT. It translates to CASSLEAGIQPQHF. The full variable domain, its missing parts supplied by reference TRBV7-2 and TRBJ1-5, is GAGVSQSPSNKVTEKGKDVELRCDPISGHTALYWYRQSLGQGLEFLIYFQGNSAPDKSGLPSDRFSAERTGGSVSTLTIQRTQQEDSAVYLCASSLEAGIQPQHFGDGTRLSIL.

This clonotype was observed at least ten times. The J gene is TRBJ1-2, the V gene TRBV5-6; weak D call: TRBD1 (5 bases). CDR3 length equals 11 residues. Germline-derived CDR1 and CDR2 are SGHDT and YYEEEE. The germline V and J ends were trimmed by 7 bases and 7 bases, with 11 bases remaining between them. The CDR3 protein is CASHKGLGYTF. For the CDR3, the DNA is TGTGCCAGCCACAAGGGGCTTGGCTACACCTTC.

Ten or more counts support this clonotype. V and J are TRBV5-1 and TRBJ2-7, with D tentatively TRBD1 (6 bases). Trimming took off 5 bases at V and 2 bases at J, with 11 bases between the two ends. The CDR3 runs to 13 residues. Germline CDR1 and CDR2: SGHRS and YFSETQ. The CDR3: CASRWDNTYEQYF. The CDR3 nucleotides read TGCGCCAGCAGATGGGACAACACCTACGAGCAGTACTTC.

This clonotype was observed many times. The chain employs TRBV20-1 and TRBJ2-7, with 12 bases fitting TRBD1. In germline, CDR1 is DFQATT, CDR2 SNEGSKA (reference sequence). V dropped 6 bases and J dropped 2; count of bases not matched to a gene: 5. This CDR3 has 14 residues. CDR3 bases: TGCAGTGCATGGGACAGGGGGCACACCTACGAGCAGTACTTC. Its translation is CSAWDRGHTYEQYF.

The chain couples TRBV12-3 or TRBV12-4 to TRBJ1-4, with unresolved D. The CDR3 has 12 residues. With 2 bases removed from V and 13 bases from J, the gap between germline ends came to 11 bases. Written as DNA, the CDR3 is TGTGCCAGCAGTTTACCCTTAGGCACACTGTTTTTT. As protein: CASSLPLGTLFF.